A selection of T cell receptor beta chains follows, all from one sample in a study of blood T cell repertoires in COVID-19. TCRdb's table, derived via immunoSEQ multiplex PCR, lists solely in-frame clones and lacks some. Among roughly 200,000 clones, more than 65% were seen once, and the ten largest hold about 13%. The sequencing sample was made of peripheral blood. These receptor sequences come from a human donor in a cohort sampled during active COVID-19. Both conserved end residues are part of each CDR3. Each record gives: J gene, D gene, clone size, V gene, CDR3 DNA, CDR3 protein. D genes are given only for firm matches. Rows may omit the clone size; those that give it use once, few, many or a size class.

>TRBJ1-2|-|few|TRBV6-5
TGTGCCAGCAGAGACAGACTCTATGGCTACACCTTC
CASRDRLYGYTF
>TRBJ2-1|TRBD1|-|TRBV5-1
TGCGCCAGCCGGTTACAGGGGGGTGAGCAGTTCTTC
CASRLQGGEQFF
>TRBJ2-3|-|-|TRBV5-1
TGCGCCAGCAGAATGACAGTACCGGGCACAGATACGCAGTATTTT
CASRMTVPGTDTQYF
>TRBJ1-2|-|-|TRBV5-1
TGCGCCAGCAGCTTGTACGCAGGGGCTTATACTGGCTACACCTTC
CASSLYAGAYTGYTF
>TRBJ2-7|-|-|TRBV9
TGTGCCAGCAGCGTAGTTCCAAACTACGAGCAGTACTTC
CASSVVPNYEQYF
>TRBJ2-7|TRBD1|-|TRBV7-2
TGTGCCAGCGGGGACAGGAGAACCTACGAGCAGTACTTC
CASGDRRTYEQYF
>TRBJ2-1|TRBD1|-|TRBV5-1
TGCGCCAGCAGCTCTAGCCCGACAGGGGTGAATGAGCAGTTCTTC
CASSSSPTGVNEQFF
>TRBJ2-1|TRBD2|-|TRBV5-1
TGCGCCAGCAGCTTGGGCACTAGCGGGAGGGCCAGTGAGCAGTTCTTC
CASSLGTSGRASEQFF
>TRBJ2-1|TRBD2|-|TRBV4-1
TGCGCCAGCAGAGGACTAGCGGGAGGCCGCTCCTACAATGAGCAGTTCTTC
CASRGLAGGRSYNEQFF
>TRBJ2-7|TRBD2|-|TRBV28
TGTGCCAGCAGTTCCGGACTAGCGGCCCCCTACGAGCAGTACTTC
CASSSGLAAPYEQYF
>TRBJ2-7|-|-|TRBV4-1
TGCGCCAGCAGCCAAGGGCATCCCTACGAGCAGTACTTC
CASSQGHPYEQYF
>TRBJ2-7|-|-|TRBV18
TGTGCCAGCTCACCGATAGCGTCCAGCGAGCAGTACTTC
CASSPIASSEQYF
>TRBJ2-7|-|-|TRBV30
TGTGCCTGGAGTGGGAACAGGGCCGAGCAGTACTTC
CAWSGNRAEQYF
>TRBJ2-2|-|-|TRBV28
TGTGCCAGCAGTTTTCGCGCCGAGCTGTTTTTT
CASSFRAELFF
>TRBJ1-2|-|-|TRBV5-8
TGTGCCAGCAGCTTGGGAACAGTCTATGGCTACACCTTC
CASSLGTVYGYTF
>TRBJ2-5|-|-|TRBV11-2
TGTGCCAGCAGCTCCTCGGAGACCCAGTACTTC
CASSSSETQYF
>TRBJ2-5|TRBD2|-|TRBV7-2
TGTGCCAGCCGGCGGGGCGGGGGCCTGGGCGGGGGGGCGGTGGAGACCCAGTACTTC
CASRRGGGLGGGAVETQYF
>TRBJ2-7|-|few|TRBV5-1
TGCGCCAGCAGGTCCATTTATCGGGACTACGAGCAGTACTTC
CASRSIYRDYEQYF